Presented here are 9 T cell receptor beta chains from one specimen sequenced in a study of cytomegalovirus exposure and HLA in healthy donors. Amplification used 60 Vbeta primers and 13 Jbeta primers. Libraries were prepared by immunoSEQ multiplex PCR; TCRdb keeps only in-frame clonotypes and omits some of them. This table has under 150,000 clones, roughly 10% appearing once. The material sequenced was PBMCs. The source is a male donor in good health and CMV-seronegative.

The chain carries TRBV5-1 and TRBJ2-5, with 9 bases that match TRBD1. The J call may be incorrect, as the DNA end agrees better with TRBJ2-7. Germline loops: CDR1 SGHRS, CDR2 YFSETQ. This CDR3 has 12 amino acids. CDR3 protein: CASSWTGDEQYF. The CDR3 DNA reads TGCGCCAGCAGCTGGACAGGGGACGAGCAGTACTTC.

V usage is TRBV19 and J usage is TRBJ2-7; 9 positions match TRBD1. The trim removed 3 bases at V and 2 bases at J, leaving 5 bases unmatched. CDR1 and CDR2 from the germline V gene are LNHDA and SQIVND (reference sequence). The CDR3 is made up of 15 amino acids. In nucleotides, the CDR3 is TGTGCCAGTAGTATGAAGGGGACAGGGCCCTACGAGCAGTACTTC. This translates into CASSMKGTGPYEQYF.

The chain uses TRBV7-3 and TRBJ2-1, with 9 bases identical to TRBD2. The CDR3 totals 15 residues. V gave up 5 bases and J gave up 11 bases; unmatched junction bases: 13. Germline assignment: CDR1 SGHTA and CDR2 FQGTGA. CDR3 amino acids: CASSDPMGGREQQFF. CDR3 nucleotide sequence: TGTGCCAGCAGCGACCCTATGGGCGGGAGGGAGCAGCAGTTCTTC.

The J gene is TRBJ1-1, the V gene TRBV27; 7 positions match TRBD1. Germline CDR1 MNHEY, CDR2 SMNVEV (reference sequence). The CDR3 is 14 amino acids. With 4 bases clipped from V and 5 bases from J, the junction kept 7 bases outside the gene matches. This CDR3 reads CASSWDSRGTEAFF. The CDR3 bases are TGTGCCAGCAGTTGGGACAGTCGGGGAACTGAAGCTTTCTTT.

This clone turned up a few times. The rearrangement links TRBV7-3 to TRBJ2-3, with TRBD2 as a possible D gene (6 bases). V was cut by 5 bases and J by 5 bases, with 17 bases left in between. The length of the CDR3 is 15 residues. Germline values: CDR1 SGHTA, CDR2 FQGTGA. CDR3 loop: CASSLGGSRGDTQYF. The CDR3 nucleotides read TGTGCCAGCAGCCTGGGGGGATCTAGAGGAGATACGCAGTATTTT.

This clone has just a few counts. V gene TRBV28 combines with J gene TRBJ2-1; TRBD1 might be the D (5 bases). From germline, CDR1 is MDHEN and CDR2 SYDVKM. The CDR3 is 13 residues long. Trimming cost V 5 bases and J 7 bases, with 12 bases left between them. The CDR3 DNA reads TGTGCCAGCAGTCTAAGGGGCATGAATGAGCAGTTCTTC. Translation: CASSLRGMNEQFF. Together with reference TRBV28 and TRBJ2-1, the CDR3 gives the full variable domain: DVKVTQSSRYLVKRTGEKVFLECVQDMDHENMFWYRQDPGLGLRLIYFSYDVKMKEKGDIPEGYSVSREKKERFSLILESASTNQTSMYLCASSLRGMNEQFFGPGTRLTVL.

The chain employs TRBV5-8 and TRBJ2-6; D possibly corresponds to TRBD1 (6 bases). Looked up from germline, CDR1 is SGHTS and CDR2 is YDEGEE. This CDR3 comprises 20 residues. V lost 1 base and J 0 bases, leaving 20 bases between the germline ends. CDR3 loop: CASSLRFGTIGFSGANVLTF. The CDR3, as DNA: TGTGCCAGCAGCTTGAGATTCGGGACAATTGGATTCTCTGGGGCCAACGTCCTGACTTTC.

The chain combines TRBV18 with TRBJ1-4; D gene ambiguous. CDR3 length: 16 amino acids. V lost 5 bases and J 4 bases, leaving 17 bases between the germline ends. Germline CDR1 and CDR2: KGHSH and LQKENI. CDR3 nucleotides: TGTGCCAGCTCAGCCTCAGAGGCCTTCCGTAATGAAAAACTGTTTTTT. Protein: CASSASEAFRNEKLFF.

The CDR3 sequence is CASSQDRGTNEKLFF. CDR3 in DNA: TGCGCCAGCAGCCAAGACAGGGGAACTAATGAAAAACTGTTTTTT. The chain couples TRBV4-3 to TRBJ1-4; a possible D gene is TRBD1 (6 bases). The length of the CDR3 is 15 residues. The germline V and J ends were trimmed by 0 bases and 1 base, with 6 bases remaining between them. CDR1 is LGHNA and CDR2 is YSLEER in the germline V gene.